A selection of T cell receptor beta chains follows, all from one sample in a study of shared clonotypes between healthy human individuals. Only in-frame clones appear in the TCRdb table, and some are missing; sequencing was by immunoSEQ multiplex PCR. The table lists about 2.1 million clones, about 92% of them singletons. Material for sequencing was naive CD8+ T cells from PBMCs. These receptors came from a man aged 18 to 29 in good health. Some clones in this sample may be carry-over from other donors' samples. The CDR3 runs from the conserved cysteine through the conserved F or W. Fields, in order: V gene, J gene, clone size, D gene, CDR3 protein, CDR3 DNA. D genes are given only for firm matches. Where a row states a size, it is once, few, many or the class of an expanded clone; other rows omit it.

TRBV27	TRBJ2-7	-	-	CASRSEATEQYF	TGTGCCAGCAGATCGGAAGCCACCGAGCAGTACTTC
TRBV6-1	TRBJ1-2	-	TRBD1	CASSEGQLGYTF	TGTGCCAGCAGCGAGGGACAGCTTGGCTACACCTTC
TRBV7-9	TRBJ2-5	once	-	CASSLGLWETQYF	TGTGCCAGCAGCTTAGGATTGTGGGAGACCCAGTACTTC
TRBV19	TRBJ1-5	few	TRBD1	CASSTRDRGPQPQHF	TGTGCCAGTAGTACCCGGGACAGGGGACCTCAGCCCCAGCATTTT
TRBV6-6	TRBJ2-1	-	-	CASSSLTNNEQFF	TGTGCCAGCAGTTCCCTCACAAACAATGAGCAGTTCTTC
TRBV6-5	TRBJ2-7	-	-	CASSYSPTASYEQYF	TGTGCCAGCAGTTACTCCCCTACAGCGTCCTACGAGCAGTACTTC
TRBV4-1	TRBJ1-3	-	-	CASSQALGNTIYF	TGCGCCAGCAGCCAGGCCTTGGGAAACACCATATATTTT
TRBV5-6	TRBJ2-3	-	TRBD1	CASSWGPGTVGYTDTQYF	TGTGCCAGCAGCTGGGGTCCCGGGACAGTGGGATACACAGATACGCAGTATTTT
TRBV2	TRBJ2-7	-	-	CASIEGHEQYF	TGTGCCAGCATAGAGGGCCACGAGCAGTACTTC
TRBV4-1	TRBJ1-3	-	-	CASSQDGGETSGNTIYF	TGCGCCAGCAGCCAAGATGGGGGGGAAACCTCTGGAAACACCATATATTTT
TRBV7-6	TRBJ2-7	once	-	CASSLWTNYEQYF	TGTGCCAGCAGCCTCTGGACAAACTACGAGCAGTACTTC
TRBV27	TRBJ2-7	-	-	CASSFSRVTYEQYF	TGTGCCAGCAGTTTCTCCAGGGTTACCTACGAGCAGTACTTC
TRBV5-1	TRBJ2-1	-	-	CASRGNGRPIGNEQFF	TGCGCCAGCAGGGGAAACGGCAGGCCGATCGGCAATGAGCAGTTCTTC
TRBV28	TRBJ2-1	-	-	CASSVGLRAYNEQFF	TGTGCCAGCAGTGTCGGTTTGCGGGCCTACAATGAGCAGTTCTTC
TRBV5-6	TRBJ2-7	-	-	CASTHGGSYYEQYF	TGTGCCAGCACCCATGGGGGCAGCTACTACGAGCAGTACTTC
TRBV5-6	TRBJ2-1	-	TRBD1	CASSPPDRPYNEQFF	TGTGCCAGCAGCCCCCCGGACAGGCCTTACAATGAGCAGTTCTTC
TRBV29-1	TRBJ2-3	-	-	CSVHRQGDTTDTQYF	TGCAGCGTTCATCGGCAGGGCGATACCACAGATACGCAGTATTTT
TRBV5-5	TRBJ2-7	-	-	CASSWGRSYEQYF	TGTGCCAGCAGCTGGGGACGATCCTACGAGCAGTACTTC
TRBV7-9	TRBJ2-5	-	-	CASSLAAGGVETQYF	TGTGCCAGCAGCTTAGCTGCAGGGGGGGTAGAGACCCAGTACTTC
TRBV27	TRBJ2-7	-	TRBD1	CASSFTGTVGEQYF	TGTGCCAGCAGTTTCACGGGGACAGTCGGCGAGCAGTACTTC
TRBV4-3	TRBJ1-5	-	-	CASSQAYRGNQPQHF	TGCGCCAGCAGCCAAGCGTACAGGGGCAATCAGCCCCAGCATTTT
TRBV5-4	TRBJ1-5	once	-	CATTRLGSNQPQHF	TGTGCCACCACCCGGTTGGGGAGCAATCAGCCCCAGCATTTT
TRBV28	TRBJ1-2	-	-	CASSEPIGENYGYTF	TGTGCCAGCAGCGAACCCATTGGGGAGAACTATGGCTACACCTTC
TRBV9	TRBJ2-5	-	-	CASSVGGPGETQYF	TGTGCCAGCAGCGTAGGGGGCCCAGGGGAGACCCAGTACTTC
TRBV30	TRBJ2-1	-	-	CAWSSPRRSSYNEQFF	TGTGCCTGGAGTTCTCCCAGGCGGAGCTCCTACAATGAGCAGTTCTTC
TRBV28	TRBJ2-1	-	-	CASSPGPSSYNEQFF	TGTGCCAGCAGTCCGGGACCTTCCTCCTACAATGAGCAGTTCTTC
TRBV4-1	TRBJ2-7	-	TRBD2	CASSQIAGGPEQYF	TGCGCCAGCAGCCAAATAGCGGGAGGGCCCGAGCAGTACTTC
TRBV5-6	TRBJ2-7	-	TRBD1	CASSPFGTGGYEQYF	TGTGCCAGCAGCCCCTTCGGGACAGGGGGATACGAGCAGTACTTC
TRBV27	TRBJ1-5	-	-	CASSTTVNQPQHF	TGTGCCAGCAGTACCACAGTCAATCAGCCCCAGCATTTT
TRBV25-1	TRBJ2-7	-	-	CASSESLRQSSYEQYF	TGTGCCAGCAGTGAATCACTACGCCAGAGCTCCTACGAGCAGTACTTC
TRBV7-2	TRBJ1-5	-	-	CASSYLGQPQHF	TGTGCCAGCAGCTACCTCGGTCAGCCCCAGCATTTT
TRBV9	TRBJ2-1	once	-	CASSSGYSYNEQFF	TGTGCCAGCAGCAGCGGTTACTCCTACAATGAGCAGTTCTTC
TRBV9	TRBJ2-6	-	TRBD1	CASSVYGTGVSGANVLTF	TGTGCCAGCAGCGTATACGGGACAGGGGTCTCTGGGGCCAACGTCCTGACTTTC
TRBV28	TRBJ2-7	-	TRBD2	CASSPPAGELHEQYF	TGTGCCAGCAGTCCACCAGCGGGAGAGTTACACGAGCAGTACTTC
TRBV25-1	TRBJ1-3	once	-	CASSGAGRSSGNTIYF	TGTGCCAGCAGTGGAGCCGGACGGAGCTCTGGAAACACCATATATTTT
TRBV6-5	TRBJ2-3	-	TRBD2	CASSYRGGGLQYF	TGTGCCAGCAGTTACCGGGGCGGGGGGCTACAGTATTTT
TRBV19	TRBJ2-7	once	TRBD1	CASSTRGTGLYEQYF	TGTGCCAGTAGTACTCGCGGGACAGGGTTGTACGAGCAGTACTTC
TRBV28	TRBJ1-1	few	-	CASSFTALVEAFF	TGTGCCAGCAGTTTTACAGCGCTAGTTGAAGCTTTCTTT
TRBV7-9	TRBJ2-1	-	TRBD1	CASSLTGVRYNEQFF	TGTGCCAGCAGCCTAACAGGGGTGCGCTACAATGAGCAGTTCTTC
TRBV27	TRBJ1-1	-	TRBD1	CASSLLPGQGDTEAFF	TGTGCCAGCAGTTTATTACCGGGACAGGGAGACACTGAAGCTTTCTTT
TRBV28	TRBJ2-1	-	-	CASRWTSSSYNEQFF	TGTGCCAGCAGGTGGACCAGTAGCTCCTACAATGAGCAGTTCTTC
TRBV27	TRBJ2-7	-	TRBD2	CASSPSLAGDEQYF	TGTGCCAGCAGTCCGAGCCTAGCGGGAGACGAGCAGTACTTC
TRBV5-6	TRBJ2-5	-	-	CASSFRETQYF	TGTGCCAGCAGCTTTCGGGAGACCCAGTACTTC